The clone carrying this T cell receptor (beta chain) was observed many times. Antigen specificity is unknown. The junction shows a germline mismatch at one end, possibly a read error. The data belong to a study of Graves' ophthalmopathy and Graves' hyperthyroidism. Study in general: Untreated patients at initial diagnosis provided peripheral blood.

PBMCs came from approximately 9.6 ml of fresh peripheral blood. Study-level findings and limits: The model achieved over 60% sensitivity and less than 75% specificity for ophthalmopathy progression. Detection in blood was also observed for most expanded thyroid clonotypes above 0.001 frequency.

Amplified TCR beta CDR3 regions were obtained using RNA transcripts as template. The authors performed first-round RT-PCR with HTBI primers and then a second-round multiplex PCR. One entry per CDR3 protein results from TCRdb running MiXCR on the multiplex PCR reads. The sample shows about 170,000 distinct CDR3 sequences, around two fifths of them seen only once. Germline CDR1 is SGHRS and CDR2 is YFSETQ. There are 12 residues in the CDR3. V and J are TRBV5-1 and TRBJ1-2; no firm D call. The TCR was taken from a woman between 40 and 55 years old with Graves' ophthalmopathy. Sequencing was performed on peripheral blood. CDR3 sequence reads: CASSGVTYDYTF. The CDR3 DNA is TGCGCCAGCAGCGGGGTCACCTATGACTACACCTTC.